These 23 T cell receptor beta chains were sequenced from one sample in a study of blood T cell repertoires in COVID-19 (dated by TCRdb to about 2020). Libraries came from the immunoSEQ multiplex PCR assay. The table comes from immuneACCESS by way of TCRdb, which keeps in-frame sequences with V and J called. Part of the clones is missing from these tables; in studies checked, under half for an unresolved V gene and the rest for unknown reasons. The sample has roughly 30,000 clones on record, nearly 90% of them singletons. 7% to 9.5% of the sample is held by the ten biggest clonotypes. The sequencing input was peripheral blood. These receptor sequences come from a man in his fifties or sixties with COVID-19, enrolled during active disease.

The gene calls are TRBV4-2 and TRBJ2-3, with 15 bases lining up with TRBD2. The V and J ends lost 1 base and 2 bases, in that order; junction bases with no gene match: 13. Looked up from germline, CDR1 is LGHNA and CDR2 is YNFKEQ. The CDR3 contains 21 residues. The CDR3 DNA is TGTGCCAGCAGCCAAGTCTGGACTAGCGGGAGGGCCCGCGGGCACACAGATACGCAGTATTTT. This translates into CASSQVWTSGRARGHTDTQYF.

The genes are TRBV28 and TRBJ2-7; weak D call: TRBD1 (8 bases). Trimming removed 3 bases at V and 3 bases at J, with 15 bases between. This CDR3 has 15 amino acids. Germline V CDR1 and CDR2: MDHEN, SYDVKM. The CDR3 DNA is TGTGCCAGCAGTTTTTCACAGGGGGGGAGCTACGAGCAGTACTTC. It codes for CASSFSQGGSYEQYF.

This chain joins TRBV6-2 or TRBV6-3 and TRBJ2-1; no clear D gene. Germline loops: CDR1 MNHEY, CDR2 SVGEGT. Trimming removed 0 bases from V and 8 bases from J, with 5 bases in between. The CDR3 is 12 residues long. This chain's CDR3 is CASSYSTDEQFF. In nucleotides, the CDR3 is TGTGCCAGCAGTTACTCCACGGATGAGCAGTTCTTC.

The chain couples TRBV6-2 or TRBV6-3 to TRBJ2-2, with TRBD1 identical over 10 bases. The junction had 5 bases not matched to a gene; V was cut back by 4 bases and J by 0 bases. Germline CDR1 and CDR2: MNHEY and SVGEGT. CDR3 length: 17 amino acids. CDR3 sequence: CASSSRDRGPNTGELFF. The CDR3 bases are TGTGCCAGCAGTTCCCGGGACAGGGGACCGAACACCGGGGAGCTGTTTTTT.

The chain has TRBV5-4 and TRBJ2-6; a weak D match, TRBD2 (5 bases). The CDR3 sequence is 18 residues long. V lost 4 bases and J 0 bases, leaving 17 bases between the germline ends. Germline V gene data show CDR1 as SGHNT and CDR2 as YYREEE (reference sequence). CDR3 sequence (DNA): TGTGCCAGCAGCCTCCCACGTGACTACTTCTCTGGGGCCAACGTCCTGACTTTC. It is translated as CASSLPRDYFSGANVLTF.

The CDR3 bases are TGCGCCAGCAGCCCTGACCCCCTAGGGGCCGGGGAGCTGTTTTTT. It yields the protein CASSPDPLGAGELFF. This chain joins TRBV5-1 and TRBJ2-2, with D perhaps TRBD1 (5 bases). From germline, CDR1 is SGHRS and CDR2 YFSETQ. The CDR3 is 15 amino acids. The V gene lost 4 bases and the J gene lost 6 bases, with 16 bases spanning the gap. The full variable domain, in which reference TRBV5-1 and TRBJ2-2 provide the parts outside the CDR3, is KAGVTQTPRYLIKTRGQQVTLSCSPISGHRSVSWYQQTPGQGLQFLFEYFSETQRNKGNFPGRFSGRQFSNSRSEMNVSTLELGDSALYLCASSPDPLGAGELFFGEGSRLTVL.

The genes are TRBV7-9 and TRBJ1-3, with 12 nucleotides matching TRBD1. This CDR3 is 19 amino acids long. CDR1 and CDR2 from the germline V gene are SEHNR and FQNEAQ (reference sequence). V lost 1 base, J lost 0 bases, and 7 bases stayed unmatched. The CDR3 DNA follows: TGTGCCAGCAGCTTAGAGTGGGACAGGGGGCTACGCTCTGGAAACACCATATATTTT. As protein: CASSLEWDRGLRSGNTIYF.

This chain links TRBV11-3 with TRBJ1-2, with D uncertain. Between the trimmed V and J ends, which lost 5 bases and 1 base, there was a span of 8 bases. Germline V lookup: CDR1 SGHNT, CDR2 YENEEA. The CDR3 loop spans 13 amino acids. The CDR3 nucleotides are TGTGCCAGCAGCCCGGGGATTAACTATGGCTACACCTTC. This gives the protein CASSPGINYGYTF.

J is TRBJ2-1 and V is TRBV19; TRBD2 matches 9 bases. Germline V CDR1 and CDR2: LNHDA, SQIVND (reference sequence). V lost 5 bases to trimming and J lost 4 bases; unmatched junction nucleotides: 9. There are 16 residues in the CDR3. This CDR3 reads CASSLGSGSFYNEQFF. DNA for the CDR3: TGTGCCAGTAGTTTAGGTAGCGGGAGTTTTTACAATGAGCAGTTCTTC.

This chain uses TRBV2 with TRBJ2-5; TRBD1 is a possible D gene (5 bases). CDR3 length: 15 residues. From germline, CDR1 is SNHLY and CDR2 FYNNEI. V was cut by 5 bases and J by 0 bases, with 13 bases left in between. The DNA for the CDR3 is TGTGCCAGCAGTCCGACCCGACAGCACCAAGAGACCCAGTACTTC. It is translated as CASSPTRQHQETQYF.

The V gene is TRBV6-5, the J gene TRBJ1-6; TRBD1 aligns across 7 bases. Germline trimming cut 8 bases from V and 7 bases from J; bases unmatched to any gene: 11. Germline loops: CDR1 MNHEY, CDR2 SVGAGI. The CDR3 totals 15 residues. CDR3 nucleotide sequence: TGTGCCAGCGGGGAAACGACAGGGATGAATTCACCCCTCCACTTT. Its translation is CASGETTGMNSPLHF.

This rearrangement joins TRBV27 to TRBJ2-7; TRBD2 might be the D (5 bases). This CDR3 spans 11 amino acids. From germline, CDR1 is MNHEY and CDR2 SMNVEV (reference sequence). Deletions cut 8 bases from V and 6 bases from J, with 11 bases between. The CDR3 reads CASSDWSEQYF. The CDR3 region has the DNA TGTGCCAGCTCGGACTGGAGCGAGCAGTACTTC.

The V gene is TRBV6-5, the J gene TRBJ2-3; D is perhaps TRBD1 (5 bases). CDR1 and CDR2 from the germline V gene are MNHEY and SVGAGI. Trimming removed 2 bases from V and 2 bases from J, with 11 bases in between. There are 15 residues in the CDR3. The CDR3 sequence is CASSYRGTLTDTQYF. CDR3 nucleotide sequence: TGTGCCAGCAGTTACAGGGGAACCCTCACAGATACGCAGTATTTT.

This chain links TRBV6-5 with TRBJ1-2, with a tentative D call TRBD1 (6 bases). V was pared by 6 bases and J by 6 bases, with 11 bases between. Germline assignment: CDR1 MNHEY and CDR2 SVGAGI. The CDR3 is 12 residues long. This chain's CDR3 is CASRGGGDGYTF. The CDR3 DNA is TGTGCCAGCAGAGGGGGAGGGGATGGCTACACCTTC.

The chain joins TRBV19 to TRBJ2-7, with TRBD1 matching 10 bases. Germline CDR1 LNHDA, CDR2 SQIVND (reference sequence). CDR3 size: 15 residues. J lost 4 bases, V lost 6 bases, and 9 bases had no gene match. For the CDR3, the DNA is TGTGCCAGTAGCCCTCGTTTGGGACAGGGGTACGAGCAGTACTTC. It specifies CASSPRLGQGYEQYF.

This chain links TRBV30 with TRBJ2-7; 12 bases align to TRBD1. After removal of 3 bases from V and 7 bases from J, the junction contained 7 bases not matched to a gene. Germline values: CDR1 GTSNPN, CDR2 SVGIG (reference sequence). The CDR3 runs to 14 residues. In DNA, the CDR3 is TGTGCCTGGAGCCCGGGACAGGGGGCGGGAGAGCAGTACTTC. This gives the protein CAWSPGQGAGEQYF. Variable domain in full (rest from reference TRBV30 and TRBJ2-7): SQTIHQWPATLVQPVGSPLSLECTVEGTSNPNLYWYRQAAGRGLQLLFYSVGIGQISSEVPQNLSASRPQDRQFILSSKKLLLSDSGFYLCAWSPGQGAGEQYFGPGTRLTVT.

This chain links TRBV4-2 with TRBJ1-2, with D possibly TRBD1 on 5 matching bases. From germline, CDR1 is LGHNA and CDR2 YNFKEQ. Between the trimmed V and J ends, which lost 0 bases and 3 bases, there was a span of 11 bases. CDR3 length: 15 residues. CDR3 sequence: CASSQERGIDYGYTF. Here the CDR3 DNA reads TGTGCCAGCAGCCAAGAACGGGGGATCGACTATGGCTACACCTTC.

The chain has TRBV2 and TRBJ2-3; 14 positions agree with TRBD2. The germline CDR1 and CDR2 sequences are SNHLY and FYNNEI. The CDR3 runs 20 residues. Unmatched junction bases numbered 12, after V lost 2 bases and J lost 2 bases. The CDR3, as DNA: TGTGCCAGCAGTGAAAAAGCGGGACTAGCGGGAGATCCCCTCACAGATACGCAGTATTTT. This codes for CASSEKAGLAGDPLTDTQYF.

The rearrangement joins TRBV9 to TRBJ1-6; a possible D gene is TRBD1 (5 bases). V lost 5 bases and J 6 bases, leaving 15 bases between the germline ends. The germline V gene has CDR1 SGDLS and CDR2 YYNGEE. The CDR3 spans 15 residues. The CDR3 reads CASSQFQGSNSPLHF. The CDR3 DNA reads as TGTGCCAGCAGTCAATTTCAGGGAAGTAATTCACCCCTCCACTTT.

J is TRBJ1-5 and V is TRBV28, with 7 positions matching TRBD1. The CDR3 spans 16 residues. From germline, CDR1 is MDHEN and CDR2 SYDVKM. V lost 5 bases and J lost 7; bases outside the gene matches: 14. The CDR3 loop reads CASSASRDSGTQPQHF. CDR3 sequence (DNA): TGTGCCAGCAGTGCCTCCCGGGACAGCGGAACACAGCCCCAGCATTTT.

The CDR3 sequence is CASSLGLAGHYEQYF. CDR3 nucleotide sequence: TGTGCCAGTAGTTTAGGACTAGCGGGACACTACGAGCAGTACTTC. The rearrangement links TRBV19 to TRBJ2-7, with TRBD2 identical over 12 bases. From germline, CDR1 is LNHDA and CDR2 SQIVND (reference sequence). Losses at the gene ends were 5 bases for V and 3 bases for J; bases not matched to a gene: 5. This CDR3 contains 15 residues.

The CDR3 coding sequence is TGTGCCAGCAGTGACCCCGCTAAGTACAATGAGCAGTTCTTC. This codes for CASSDPAKYNEQFF. V is TRBV25-1 and J is TRBJ2-1, with D unclear. The V gene's germline CDR1 is MGHDK and CDR2 SYGVNS. This CDR3 region has 14 residues. V dropped 3 bases and J dropped 4 bases, with 10 bases sitting between them.

The CDR3 loop is CASSIFPSITGELFF. The CDR3 DNA reads TGTGCCAGTAGTATCTTCCCGAGTATAACCGGGGAGCTGTTTTTT. The chain recombines TRBV19 with TRBJ2-2, with D hard to call. CDR3 length equals 15 residues. V was pared by 3 bases and J by 5 bases, with 13 bases between. Germline CDR1 is LNHDA and CDR2 is SQIVND (reference sequence).